Presented here are 8 T cell receptor beta chains from one specimen sequenced in a study of T cells in Graves' hyperthyroidism and ophthalmopathy. Using RNA transcripts as the source, TCR beta CDR3 regions were amplified. HTBI primers were used for first-round RT-PCR of the TCR CDR3. TCRdb itself ran the multiplex PCR reads through MiXCR, one entry per CDR3 protein. Of 200,000 to 250,000 distinct CDR3 sequences listed, 17% are singletons. The sequenced sample consisted of blood. These receptors were obtained from a woman aged 50 to 65 with Graves' hyperthyroidism.

Concerning this clonotype: This is likely a read error, given that the CDR3 carries no conserved phenylalanine or tryptophan at its end. The V and J genes are TRBV5-1 and TRBJ2-7; D perhaps matches TRBD1 (7 bases). V gave up 7 bases and J gave up 0 bases, with 11 bases separating them. This CDR3 contains 13 residues. The V gene's germline CDR1 is SGHRS and CDR2 YFSETQ. The CDR3 protein is CASRGTASYEQYL. DNA for the CDR3: TGCGCCAGCCGGGGGACAGCCTCCTACGAGCAGTACCTC.

This clonotype was observed at least ten times. The V call is TRBV7-2, the J call TRBJ1-5; 9 bases are a match to TRBD1. In germline, CDR1 is SGHTA, CDR2 FQGNSA. The CDR3 has 16 amino acids. Trimming removed 5 bases from V and 11 bases from J; junction bases left unmatched: 16. CDR3 in amino acids: CASSPPGQGALGAQHF. The CDR3 nucleotides are TGTGCCAGCAGCCCACCGGGACAGGGAGCTTTGGGGGCCCAGCATTTT.

The rearrangement joins TRBV7-9 to TRBJ2-2; 7 bases align to TRBD2. This CDR3 has 15 amino acids. V shed 6 bases, J shed 6 bases, and the junction held 10 bases outside the gene matches. Germline CDR1 SEHNR, CDR2 FQNEAQ (reference sequence). The CDR3 DNA sequence: TGTGCCAGCAGGTCCCAGCGGGACCTCGCCGGGGAGCTGTTTTTT. Amino acid sequence: CASRSQRDLAGELFF.

This clonotype was found many times. CDR3 region: CASSQGSRAYEQYF. In nucleotides, the CDR3 is TGCGCCAGCAGCCAAGGATCAAGGGCCTACGAGCAGTACTTC. J is TRBJ2-7 and V is TRBV4-1; no reliable D call. Germline CDR1 is MGHRA and CDR2 is YSYEKL. V lost 1 base and J lost 2, with 9 bases in between. The CDR3 consists of 14 residues.

This clonotype was counted at least ten times. The chain carries TRBV14 and TRBJ2-3; D could derive from TRBD1 or TRBD2 (5 bases each). The germline CDR1 and CDR2 sequences are SGHDN and FVKESK. The length of the CDR3 is 16 residues. V lost 5 bases, J lost 6 bases, and 21 bases lay in between. The CDR3 coding sequence is TGTGCCAGCAGCTTTACCCGGGGCGGGTCTTTGGATACGCAGTATTTT. Protein sequence: CASSFTRGGSLDTQYF.

V is TRBV11-3 and J is TRBJ1-2; D not certain. The CDR3 loop spans 13 amino acids. Germline CDR1 is SGHNT and CDR2 is YENEEA. V dropped 6 bases and J dropped 2 bases, with 10 bases sitting between them. The CDR3 spells CASRYSENYGYTF. CDR3 DNA: TGTGCCAGCAGATACAGCGAAAACTATGGCTACACCTTC.

Many counts were recorded for this clonotype. This chain connects TRBV20-1 to TRBJ1-1; no definite D call. Germline V gives CDR1 DFQATT, CDR2 SNEGSKA (reference sequence). The CDR3 is made up of 14 amino acids. V was trimmed by 0 bases and J by 6 bases, leaving 14 bases between them. DNA of the CDR3: TGCAGTGCTAGAGATCCGTGGAAGGTAGCTGAAGCTTTCTTT. It yields the protein CSARDPWKVAEAFF.

This clonotype was seen only a few times. The V gene is TRBV27, the J gene TRBJ2-1, with D possibly TRBD1 on 5 matching bases. The ends were cut back, 1 base at V and 2 bases at J, with 15 bases in the middle. The CDR3 has 17 residues. Germline CDR1 is MNHEY and CDR2 is SMNVEV (reference sequence). The CDR3 DNA reads as TGTGCCAGCAGTTTATTAAGCCTGGGGCCCACCTACAATGAGCAGTTCTTC. Amino acid sequence: CASSLLSLGPTYNEQFF.